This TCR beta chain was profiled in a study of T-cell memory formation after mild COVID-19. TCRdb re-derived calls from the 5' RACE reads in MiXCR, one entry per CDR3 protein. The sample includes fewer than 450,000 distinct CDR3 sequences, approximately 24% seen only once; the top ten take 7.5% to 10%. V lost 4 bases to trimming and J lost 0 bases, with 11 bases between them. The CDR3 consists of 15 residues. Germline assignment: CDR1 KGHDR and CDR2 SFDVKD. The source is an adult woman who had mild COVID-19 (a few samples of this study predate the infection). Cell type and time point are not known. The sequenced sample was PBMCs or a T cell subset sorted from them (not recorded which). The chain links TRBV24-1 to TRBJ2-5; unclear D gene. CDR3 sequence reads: CATSEQTNYQETQYF. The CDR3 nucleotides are TGTGCCACCAGTGAACAGACCAATTACCAAGAGACCCAGTACTTC.